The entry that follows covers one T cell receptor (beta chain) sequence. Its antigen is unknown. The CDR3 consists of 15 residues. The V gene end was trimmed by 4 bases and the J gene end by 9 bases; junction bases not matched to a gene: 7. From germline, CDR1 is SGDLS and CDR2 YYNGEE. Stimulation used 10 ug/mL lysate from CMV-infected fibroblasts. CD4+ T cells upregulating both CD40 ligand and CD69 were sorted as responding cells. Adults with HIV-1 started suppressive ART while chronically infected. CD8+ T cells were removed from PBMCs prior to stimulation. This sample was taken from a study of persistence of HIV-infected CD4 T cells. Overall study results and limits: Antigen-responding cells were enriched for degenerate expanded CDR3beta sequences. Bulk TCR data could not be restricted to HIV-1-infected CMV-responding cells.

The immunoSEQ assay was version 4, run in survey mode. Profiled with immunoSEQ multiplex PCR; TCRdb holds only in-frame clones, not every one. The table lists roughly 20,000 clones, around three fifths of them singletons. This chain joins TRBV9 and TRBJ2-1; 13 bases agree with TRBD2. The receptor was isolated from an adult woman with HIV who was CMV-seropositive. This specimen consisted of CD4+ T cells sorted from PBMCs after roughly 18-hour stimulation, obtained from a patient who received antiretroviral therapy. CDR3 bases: TGTGCCAGCAGCCTTTCCGGGACTAGCGGGACTGAGCAGTTCTTC. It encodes CASSLSGTSGTEQFF.